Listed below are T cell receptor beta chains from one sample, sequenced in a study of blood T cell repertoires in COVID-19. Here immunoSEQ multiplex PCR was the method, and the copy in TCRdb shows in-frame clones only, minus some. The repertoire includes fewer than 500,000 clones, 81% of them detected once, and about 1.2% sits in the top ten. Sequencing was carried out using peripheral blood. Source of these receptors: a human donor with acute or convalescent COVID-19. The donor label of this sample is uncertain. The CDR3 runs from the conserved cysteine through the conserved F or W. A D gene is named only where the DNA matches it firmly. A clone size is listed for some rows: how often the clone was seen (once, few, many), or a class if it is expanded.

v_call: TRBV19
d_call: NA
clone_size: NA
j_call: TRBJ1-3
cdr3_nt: TGTGCCAGTAGAAGGACAGTCTCTGGAAACACCATATATTTT
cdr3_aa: CASRRTVSGNTIYF

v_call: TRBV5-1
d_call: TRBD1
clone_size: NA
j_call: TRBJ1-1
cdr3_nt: TGCGCCAGCAGCTCGCATATGGGACAGGGGATTAACACTGAAGCTTTCTTT
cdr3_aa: CASSSHMGQGINTEAFF

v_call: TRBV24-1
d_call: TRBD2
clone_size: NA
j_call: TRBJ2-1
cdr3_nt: TGTGCCACCAGTGAAGCCGGGACTAGCGGGAACAATGAGCAGTTCTTC
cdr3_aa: CATSEAGTSGNNEQFF

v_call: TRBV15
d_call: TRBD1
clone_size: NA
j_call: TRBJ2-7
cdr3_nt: TGTGCCACCAGCAGAGGGGCAGGGGGATTCTACGAGCAGTACTTC
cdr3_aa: CATSRGAGGFYEQYF

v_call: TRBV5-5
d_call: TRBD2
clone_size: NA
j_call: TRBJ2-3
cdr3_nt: TGTGCCAGCAGCTTTAGCGGGAGTGGTGGAGATACGCAGTATTTT
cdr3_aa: CASSFSGSGGDTQYF

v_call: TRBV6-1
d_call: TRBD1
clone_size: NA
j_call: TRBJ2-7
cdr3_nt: TGTGCCAGCAGTGTTCATCTGAAGAGGACAGGGGAAGAGCAGTACTTC
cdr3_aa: CASSVHLKRTGEEQYF

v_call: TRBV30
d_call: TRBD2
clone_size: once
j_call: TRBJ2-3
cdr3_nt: TGTGCCTGGAGTGTACAAGCGGGGCTCAGGAATACGCAGTATTTT
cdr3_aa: CAWSVQAGLRNTQYF

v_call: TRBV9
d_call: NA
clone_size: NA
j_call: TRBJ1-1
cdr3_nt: TGTGCCAGCAGCTCCCGCCGATCTGAGGGTTTCATGAACACTGAAGCTTTCTTT
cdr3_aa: CASSSRRSEGFMNTEAFF

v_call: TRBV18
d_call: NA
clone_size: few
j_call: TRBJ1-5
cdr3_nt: TGTGCCAGCTCACCGCAGGCGATAGTTGGCAATCAGCCCCAGCATTTT
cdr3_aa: CASSPQAIVGNQPQHF

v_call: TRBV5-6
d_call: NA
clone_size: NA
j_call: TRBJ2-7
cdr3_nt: TGTGCCAGCAGCCCTTATTTGCAGGGAAAGGCCTACGAGCAGTACTTC
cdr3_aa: CASSPYLQGKAYEQYF

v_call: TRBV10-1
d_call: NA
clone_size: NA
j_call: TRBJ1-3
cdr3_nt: TGCGCCAGCAGCCCGGGGAGCTCCGGAAACACCATATATTTT
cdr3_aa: CASSPGSSGNTIYF

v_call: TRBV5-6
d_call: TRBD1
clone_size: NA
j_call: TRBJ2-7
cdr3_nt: TGTGCCAGCAGCGATCGGGACAGAAGCTACGAGCAGTACTTC
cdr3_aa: CASSDRDRSYEQYF

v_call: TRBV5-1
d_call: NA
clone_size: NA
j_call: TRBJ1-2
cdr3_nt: TGCGCCAGCAGCTTGGCCGCACGGGTAACCGGCTACACCTTC
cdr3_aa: CASSLAARVTGYTF

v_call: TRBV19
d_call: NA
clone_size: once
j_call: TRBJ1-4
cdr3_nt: TGTGCCAGTAGAGCGCTGAAAACTAATGAAAAACTGTTTTTT
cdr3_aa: CASRALKTNEKLFF

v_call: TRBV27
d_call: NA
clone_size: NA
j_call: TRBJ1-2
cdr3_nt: TGTGCCAGCAGTTTAATAGGTGTAAGACAGGAGAACTATGGCTACACCTTC
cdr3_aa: CASSLIGVRQENYGYTF

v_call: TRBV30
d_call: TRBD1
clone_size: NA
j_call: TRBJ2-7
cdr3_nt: TGTGCCTGGAGACAGGGGGCGCGGGAGCAGTACTTC
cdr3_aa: CAWRQGAREQYF

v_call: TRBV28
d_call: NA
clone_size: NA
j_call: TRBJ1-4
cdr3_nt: TGTGCCAGCAGTAATAGGGGCTCGCGGGGTGAAAAACTGTTTTTT
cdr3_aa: CASSNRGSRGEKLFF

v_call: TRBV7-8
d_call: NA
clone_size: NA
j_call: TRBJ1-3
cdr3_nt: TGTGCCAGCAGCTTAGCACTCGGACATGGGAACACCATATATTTT
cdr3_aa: CASSLALGHGNTIYF

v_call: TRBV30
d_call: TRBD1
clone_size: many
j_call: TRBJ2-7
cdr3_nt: TGTGCCTGGGGACCCTACTTTTCGTATACGACAGGGACGGAGCAGTACTTC
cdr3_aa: CAWGPYFSYTTGTEQYF

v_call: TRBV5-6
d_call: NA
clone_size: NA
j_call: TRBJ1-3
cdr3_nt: TGTGCCAGCAGCTTGGCCTTAAGAGCTGGAAACACCATATATTTT
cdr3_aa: CASSLALRAGNTIYF

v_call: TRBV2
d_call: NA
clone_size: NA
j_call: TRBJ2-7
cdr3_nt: TGTGCCAGCAGAGTTGACACCGTACGGCAGTACTTC
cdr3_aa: CASRVDTVRQYF

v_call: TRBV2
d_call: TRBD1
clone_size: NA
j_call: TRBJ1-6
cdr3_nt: TGTGCCAGCGCGGACAGGGTCTCCTATAATTCACCCCTCCACTTT
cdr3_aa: CASADRVSYNSPLHF

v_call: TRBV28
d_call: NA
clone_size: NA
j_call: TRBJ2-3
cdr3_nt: TGTGCCAGCAATAGCAGGGGCGTCGATACGCAGTATTTT
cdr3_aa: CASNSRGVDTQYF

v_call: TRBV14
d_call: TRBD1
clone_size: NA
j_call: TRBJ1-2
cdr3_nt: TGTGCCAGCAGCCTACAGGGGAACTATGGCTACACCTTC
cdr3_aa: CASSLQGNYGYTF

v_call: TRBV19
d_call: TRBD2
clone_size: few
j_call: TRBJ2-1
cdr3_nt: TGTGCCAGTCGCAGGTCTAGCGGGAGGAATGAGCAGTTCTTC
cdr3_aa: CASRRSSGRNEQFF

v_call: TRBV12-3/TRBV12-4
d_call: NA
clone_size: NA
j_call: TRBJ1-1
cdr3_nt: TGTGCCAGCAGTCCAGGGTGGACTGAAGCTTTCTTT
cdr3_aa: CASSPGWTEAFF

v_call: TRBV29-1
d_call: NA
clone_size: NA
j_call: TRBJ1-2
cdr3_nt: TGCAGCACCCGGGAGGTTGGGACAAGCTCTGGCTACACCTTC
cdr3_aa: CSTREVGTSSGYTF

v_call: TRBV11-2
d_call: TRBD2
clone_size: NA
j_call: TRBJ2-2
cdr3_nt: TGTGCCAGCATCCTAGCGGGCGGCGGGGAGCTGTTTTTT
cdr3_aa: CASILAGGGELFF

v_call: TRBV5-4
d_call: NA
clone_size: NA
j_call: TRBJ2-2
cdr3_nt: TGTGCCAGCAGCTTGAATTTAGCCGGGGAGCTGTTTTTT
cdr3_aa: CASSLNLAGELFF

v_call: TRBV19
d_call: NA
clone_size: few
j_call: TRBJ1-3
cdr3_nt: TGTGCCAGTAGTATGGCTGGGCTCTCTGGAAACACCATATATTTT
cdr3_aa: CASSMAGLSGNTIYF

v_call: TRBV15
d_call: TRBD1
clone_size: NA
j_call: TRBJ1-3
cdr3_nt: TGTGCCACCAGCAGAGAGGGACAGCTCCGGGGAAACACCATATATTTT
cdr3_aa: CATSREGQLRGNTIYF